Reported below is one T cell receptor beta chain. Its antigen is not yet known. Within one base of it there is no much larger clone, and no base qualities were kept. The source of the sample is a study of neoadjuvant anti-PD-1 for oral cavity cancer (dated by TCRdb to about 2021). For the study in its entirety: Three to four biweekly doses of nivolumab at 3 mg/kg were mostly administered to patients before curative-intent surgical resection. For patients who did not progress, a fourth nivolumab dose was given around day 43, followed by definitive surgical resection on days 50-56. Under RECIST 1.1, patients with complete response, partial response or stable disease were classed as responders, and patients with progression were classed as non-responders. A roughly 30% response rate was observed in the parent correlative cohort, in which more than nine patients were included. Study-wide findings and limitations: After neoadjuvant nivolumab, non-responders showed significantly higher T cell clonality (Gini index) in PBMCs than responders did. Higher pretreatment blood Treg/Th17 ratios correlated with both higher pretreatment blood TCRbeta clonality and lower post-treatment tumor TCRbeta clonality. Only three patients per response group were included in the TCR analyses, and larger cohorts for validation were called for by the authors.

The label giving this sample's time point can be read as: before neoadjuvant nivolumab. None of the patients had received prior systemic or radiation treatment, and all were newly diagnosed with stage II-IVA oral cavity squamous cell carcinoma. The cohort was composed of patients with HPV-negative, locally advanced oral cavity squamous cell carcinoma. Peripheral blood mononuclear cells were analyzed directly and were not maintained or expanded in culture. The samples were obtained from a longitudinal correlative study of a single-arm phase II trial testing neoadjuvant nivolumab in oral cavity squamous cell carcinoma. Genomic DNA-based TCRbeta sequencing was performed on subject-matched pre- and post-treatment PBMCs and tumors from three responders and three non-responders. Peripheral blood mononuclear cells were drawn once before nivolumab treatment and a second time after treatment, when surgery took place. The Maxwell RSC DNA from Cells kit was used to isolate genomic DNA from PBMCs.

PBMC libraries used mostly 480 ng of input genomic DNA for deep sequencing, with six replicates per sample. TCRbeta libraries were prepared with the immunoSEQ hsTCRbeta kit according to the manufacturer's instructions. The finished libraries were brought together in one pool at approximately 3.2 nM, which was then read using an Illumina NovaSeq 6000 S4 flow cell. On the study's bioinformatics: The immunoSEQ Analyzer was used for raw data preprocessing and quality control. The analysis was restricted to productive rearrangements, with each unique CDR3 amino acid sequence defining a clonotype. Repertoire clonality was estimated as the Gini-Simpson index, which was calculated using the R package tcR. Student's t test was used to compare Gini indices, while Pearson correlation assessed associations with tumor size change. Sourced from immuneACCESS, this table was stored by TCRdb with only in-frame sequences that have V and J called. A share of the clones is absent; for the studies checked, an unresolved V gene accounts for under half, and the remainder has no known explanation. That table furnishes V, J and clone size, whereas the DNA furnished D and trimming. The sample records more than 6,000 clones, 60% to 80% of which are singletons. Approximately 3.3% of the sample comes from the top ten.

The sequenced sample was PBMCs, obtained before nivolumab (anti-PD-1) treatment. This receptor was identified in a person aged 35-80 years with oral cavity squamous cell carcinoma.

The nucleotide sequence is given as TGCGCCAGCAGCCAAGACGGGGTGGGGCAGGGGGCCTACAATGAGCAGTTCTTC. Its protein product is CASSQDGVGQGAYNEQFF. Here the chain combines TRBV4-1 and TRBJ2-1; 7 central nucleotides agree with TRBD1. The junction shows trimming of 0 bases on V and 2 bases on J, and the gene matches do not reach 10 bases of it. From a lookup of the germline V gene, CDR1 and CDR2 are MGHRA and YSYEKL. Including cysteine and phenylalanine, the CDR3 has 18 amino acids. Of all the DNA, just the CDR3 is kept, 54 bases in frame from base 1.